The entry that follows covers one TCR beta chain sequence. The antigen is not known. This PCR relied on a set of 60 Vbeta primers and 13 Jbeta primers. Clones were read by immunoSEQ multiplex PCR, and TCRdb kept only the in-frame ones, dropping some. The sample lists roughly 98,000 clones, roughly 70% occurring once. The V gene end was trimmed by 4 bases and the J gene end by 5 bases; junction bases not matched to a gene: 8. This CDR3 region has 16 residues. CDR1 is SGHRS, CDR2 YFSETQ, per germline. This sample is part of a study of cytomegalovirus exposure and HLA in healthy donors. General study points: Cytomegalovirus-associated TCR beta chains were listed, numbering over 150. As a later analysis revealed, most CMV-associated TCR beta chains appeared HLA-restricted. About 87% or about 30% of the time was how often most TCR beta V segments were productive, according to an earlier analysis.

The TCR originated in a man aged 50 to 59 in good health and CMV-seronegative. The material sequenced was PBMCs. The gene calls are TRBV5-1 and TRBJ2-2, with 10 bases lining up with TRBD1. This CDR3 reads CASSHGTGDLTGELFF. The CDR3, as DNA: TGCGCCAGCAGCCACGGGACAGGGGACTTGACCGGGGAGCTGTTTTTT.